This T cell receptor (beta chain) was captured by sequencing in a study of cytomegalovirus exposure and HLA in healthy donors. About the study: From donors who were HLA-typed, an early data release held 81 million or so unique TCRs.

The PCR contained 60 Vbeta and 13 Jbeta primers. TCRdb's table, derived via immunoSEQ multiplex PCR, lists solely in-frame clones and lacks some. The table includes over 200,000 clones, roughly 80% detected once. Concerning this clone itself: The target antigen is unknown.

V dropped 1 base and J dropped 2 bases, with 3 bases sitting between them. Germline V gene sequence: CDR1 SGHRS, CDR2 YFSETQ. This CDR3 has 12 residues. Overall study results and limits: Prediction of most subjects' HLA-A and HLA-B alleles by TCR beta sequences was reportedly accurate.

The rearrangement joins TRBV5-1 to TRBJ2-5; D call uncertain. This TCR derives from a male donor in good health and CMV-seronegative. The sequencing input was PBMCs. CDR3 nucleotide sequence: TGCGCCAGCAGCTTGCATCAAGAGACCCAGTACTTC. Its translation is CASSLHQETQYF.